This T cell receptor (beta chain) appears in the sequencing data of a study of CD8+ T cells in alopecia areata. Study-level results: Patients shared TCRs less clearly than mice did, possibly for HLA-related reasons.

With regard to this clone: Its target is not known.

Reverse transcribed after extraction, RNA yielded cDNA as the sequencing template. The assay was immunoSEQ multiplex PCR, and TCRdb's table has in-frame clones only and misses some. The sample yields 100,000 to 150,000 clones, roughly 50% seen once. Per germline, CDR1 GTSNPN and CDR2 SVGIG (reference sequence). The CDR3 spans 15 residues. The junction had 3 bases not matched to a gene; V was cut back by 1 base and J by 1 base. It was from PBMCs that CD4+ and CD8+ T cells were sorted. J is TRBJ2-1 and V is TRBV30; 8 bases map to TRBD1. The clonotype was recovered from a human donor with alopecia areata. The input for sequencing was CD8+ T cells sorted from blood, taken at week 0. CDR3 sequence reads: CAWSGGQVSYNEQFF. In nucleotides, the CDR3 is TGTGCCTGGAGTGGGGGACAGGTTTCCTACAATGAGCAGTTCTTC.